The 14 T cell receptor beta chains given below trace back to one sample, sequenced in a study of shared clonotypes between healthy human individuals. The repertoire was sequenced with immunoSEQ multiplex PCR; TCRdb's copy has only in-frame clones and lacks some. The repertoire holds hundreds of thousands of clones, with 73% as singletons. The sequenced sample consisted of memory CD4+ T cells sorted from blood. The subset is: CD45RA-negative fraction. The receptors were sampled from a young woman in good health.

This sequence joins TRBV5-4 and TRBJ2-5, with 11 bases lining up with TRBD1. The CDR3 covers 15 residues. V shed 4 bases and J 5 bases; nucleotides not matched to a gene: 7. The germline gives CDR1 SGHNT, CDR2 YYREEE (reference sequence). CDR3 loop: CASSPRTGGSETQYF. In DNA, the CDR3 is TGTGCCAGCAGCCCGAGGACAGGGGGCAGTGAGACCCAGTACTTC. Variable domain in full (rest from reference TRBV5-4 and TRBJ2-5): ETGVTQSPTHLIKTRGQQVTLRCSSQSGHNTVSWYQQALGQGPQFIFQYYREEENGRGNFPPRFSGLQFPNYSSELNVNALELDDSALYLCASSPRTGGSETQYFGPGTRLLVL.

V and J are TRBV28 and TRBJ2-5; D not certain. Germline V gives CDR1 MDHEN, CDR2 SYDVKM. The CDR3 length is 13 residues. V was shortened by 4 bases and J by 6 bases, with 12 bases between the two germline ends. The CDR3 DNA reads as TGTGCCAGCAGTTCCGCAGATTGGCAGACCCAGTACTTC. Its translation: CASSSADWQTQYF.

The rearrangement uses TRBV27 and TRBJ2-7; 9 bases fit TRBD2. Trimming at V came to 4 bases and at J to 0 bases, leaving 10 bases not matched to a gene. This CDR3 is 17 amino acids long. Germline V gene lookup returns CDR1 MNHEY and CDR2 SMNVEV (reference sequence). CDR3 protein: CASSSALGSGSSYEQYF. CDR3 nucleotides: TGTGCCAGCAGTTCTGCCTTAGGTAGCGGGAGCTCCTACGAGCAGTACTTC.

This clone was counted ten times or more. V and J are TRBV5-1 and TRBJ1-3; D not resolved. The CDR3 has 16 residues. Germline CDR1 reads SGHRS; CDR2 reads YFSETQ. The V and J ends lost 4 bases and 0 bases respectively, with 14 bases between them. CDR3 in DNA: TGCGCCAGCAGCCTTCGCGGGAGTTCCTCTGGAAACACCATATATTTT. Translated, it gives CASSLRGSSSGNTIYF.

The V gene is TRBV7-6, the J gene TRBJ2-5; possibly TRBD1 for D (6 bases). Trimming took 5 bases from V and 1 from J, leaving 14 bases between them. Germline CDR1 is SGHVS and CDR2 is FNYEAQ. CDR3 length: 15 amino acids. CDR3 amino acids: CASSPWDTRQETQYF. Here the CDR3 DNA reads TGTGCCAGCAGCCCCTGGGACACACGCCAAGAGACCCAGTACTTC.

V gene TRBV7-9 combines with J gene TRBJ1-5; no clear D gene. The V gene lost 2 bases and the J gene lost 4 bases, with 9 bases spanning the gap. Germline CDR1 SEHNR, CDR2 FQNEAQ (reference sequence). This CDR3 is 14 amino acids long. CDR3 loop: CASSLSGLNQPQHF. Here the CDR3 DNA reads TGTGCCAGCAGCTTATCAGGCCTGAATCAGCCCCAGCATTTT.

This sequence joins TRBV6-1 and TRBJ2-7; TRBD1 agrees at 7 bases. The germline gives CDR1 MNHNS, CDR2 SASEGT. The CDR3 covers 14 residues. V shed 4 bases, J shed 3 bases, and the junction held 6 bases outside the gene matches. The CDR3 spells CASSGQGQHYEQYF. CDR3 in DNA: TGTGCCAGCAGTGGACAGGGACAGCACTACGAGCAGTACTTC.

This clone was detected a few times. This chain links TRBV5-1 with TRBJ2-7; maybe TRBD2 (5 bases). The V gene lost 4 bases and the J gene lost 5 bases, with 13 bases spanning the gap. Germline-derived CDR1 and CDR2 are SGHRS and YFSETQ. The CDR3 has 13 residues. The CDR3 spells CASSQRSGNEQYF. The CDR3 nucleotides are TGCGCCAGCAGCCAACGTTCGGGAAACGAGCAGTACTTC.

As regards this clone: This specimen includes other DNA sequences encoding the same CDR3. The V call is TRBV23-1, the J call TRBJ2-7; no clear D gene. TRBV23-1 is identified as an open reading frame with a role that is uncertain. Trimming shortened V by 0 bases and J by 2 bases, and 5 bases separated the two germline ends. The CDR3 sequence is 13 residues long. The CDR3 loop reads CASSQSRPYEQYF. For the CDR3, the DNA is TGCGCCAGCAGTCAATCGCGGCCCTACGAGCAGTACTTC.

The chain uses TRBV6-1 and TRBJ1-1, with D unclear. The CDR3 consists of 15 residues. Germline V gene sequence: CDR1 MNHNS, CDR2 SASEGT. Trimming pared 1 base from V and 7 bases from J, leaving 16 bases between. The CDR3 protein is CASSEGSGWMGEAFF. Here the CDR3 DNA reads TGTGCCAGCAGTGAAGGGTCAGGATGGATGGGTGAAGCTTTCTTT.

This clone was observed once. V is TRBV4-1 and J is TRBJ2-1, with TRBD2 identical over 7 bases. CDR3 length: 15 residues. Germline CDR1 is MGHRA and CDR2 is YSYEKL. Unmatched junction bases numbered 5, after V lost 0 bases and J lost 6 bases. This chain's CDR3 is CASSQDSSGPNEQFF. In nucleotides, the CDR3 is TGCGCCAGCAGCCAAGATTCTAGCGGCCCCAATGAGCAGTTCTTC.

The chain links TRBV10-3 to TRBJ2-7; 9 bases agree with TRBD2. The CDR3 length is 15 residues. V shed 0 bases and J 3 bases; nucleotides not matched to a gene: 3. Germline lookup yields CDR1 ENHRY and CDR2 SYGVKD. The CDR3 DNA is TGTGCCATCAGTGAGTCGATACTAGCGGGCTACGAGCAGTACTTC. Translated, it gives CAISESILAGYEQYF.

The chain links TRBV5-5 to TRBJ1-4; D not resolved. Germline V gives CDR1 SGHKS, CDR2 YYEKEE (reference sequence). Trimming shortened V by 4 bases and J by 8 bases, and 15 bases separated the two germline ends. The CDR3 loop spans 14 amino acids. CDR3 sequence reads: CASSLSYQGEKLFF. In nucleotides, the CDR3 is TGTGCCAGCAGCCTATCTTACCAAGGGGAAAAACTGTTTTTT.

The chain employs TRBV28 and TRBJ1-3; possibly TRBD1 for D (6 bases). V lost 5 bases and J lost 4, with 9 bases in between. There are 13 residues in the CDR3. In germline, CDR1 is MDHEN, CDR2 SYDVKM. This CDR3 is CASSTGSGNTIYF. Here the CDR3 DNA reads TGTGCCAGCAGTACAGGGTCCGGAAACACCATATATTTT.